These T cell receptor beta chains were read from a single sample in a study of OX40 agonist ivuxolimab in advanced cancers. Produced via immunoSEQ multiplex PCR; TCRdb's table is partial and in-frame only. The repertoire has under 70,000 clones, roughly 90% of them found once; the top ten carry 0.5% to 0.75%. Sequenced here: CD4+ or CD8+ T cells sorted from blood, sampled in a trial of the OX40 agonist ivuxolimab. The receptors stem from an adult with an advanced solid tumor such as melanoma, head and neck, liver or kidney cancer. CDR3s include the opening cysteine and the closing phenylalanine or tryptophan. The order of the fields is clone size, CDR3 length, V gene, D gene, J gene, CDR3 protein, CDR3 DNA. The D gene is left open where the match is weak. Clone size is stated in some rows and not others, as once, few, many or a class when expanded.

.	13	TRBV5-1	.	TRBJ2-6	CASSLDGANVLTF	TGCGCCAGCAGCTTGGATGGGGCCAACGTCCTGACTTTC
.	16	TRBV7-6	TRBD2	TRBJ2-7	CASSLGTSGGPKEQYF	TGTGCCAGCAGCTTAGGAACTAGCGGGGGGCCAAAGGAGCAGTACTTC
.	15	TRBV30	TRBD1	TRBJ2-2	CAWIDRDRDTGELFF	TGTGCCTGGATTGACCGGGACAGAGACACCGGGGAGCTGTTTTTT
.	16	TRBV12-5	.	TRBJ1-1	CASAFGGGRGNTEAFF	TGTGCTAGTGCATTCGGAGGGGGGAGGGGGAACACTGAAGCTTTCTTT
.	13	TRBV4-2	.	TRBJ2-5	CASSLNTQETQYF	TGTGCCAGCAGCTTAAACACCCAAGAGACCCAGTACTTC
.	12	TRBV27	.	TRBJ2-1	CASSERVNEQFF	TGTGCCAGCAGTGAGAGGGTCAATGAGCAGTTCTTC
.	15	TRBV7-2	TRBD1	TRBJ1-6	CASSSSLTGNMPLHF	TGTGCCAGCAGCTCATCCTTGACAGGGAATATGCCCCTCCACTTT
once	14	TRBV7-3	.	TRBJ2-5	CASSLGQGQETQYF	TGTGCCAGCAGCTTAGGTCAGGGCCAGGAGACCCAGTACTTC
few	15	TRBV27	TRBD1	TRBJ2-2	CASRRQGLNTGELFF	TGTGCCAGCAGAAGACAGGGGTTGAACACCGGGGAGCTGTTTTTT
.	15	TRBV19	TRBD1	TRBJ2-1	CASKTTGGLGNEQFF	TGTGCCAGTAAGACGACAGGGGGACTCGGGAATGAGCAGTTCTTC
few	13	TRBV19	.	TRBJ1-6	CASGEDRDSPLHF	TGTGCCAGTGGTGAAGACAGAGATTCACCCCTCCACTTT
.	14	TRBV2	.	TRBJ1-2	CASALGGLNYGYTF	TGTGCCAGCGCTCTCGGGGGTCTTAACTATGGCTACACCTTC
.	14	TRBV5-1	.	TRBJ1-4	CASSLARGSEKLFF	TGCGCCAGCAGCTTGGCCAGGGGATCTGAAAAACTGTTTTTT
.	13	TRBV6-5	.	TRBJ1-2	CASSNQDNYGYTF	TGTGCCAGCAGTAACCAGGATAACTATGGCTACACCTTC
.	15	TRBV2	.	TRBJ2-7	CASRADSSPLGEQYF	TGTGCCAGCAGGGCCGACTCGTCCCCCCTTGGGGAGCAGTACTTC
.	16	TRBV19	.	TRBJ1-6	CATAGTHSAGNSPLHF	TGTGCCACTGCCGGGACACATTCCGCGGGGAATTCACCCCTCCACTTT
.	11	TRBV29-1	.	TRBJ2-2	CSGRASGELFF	TGCAGCGGCCGGGCGTCCGGGGAGCTGTTTTTT
medium-sized	14	TRBV2	.	TRBJ1-5	CASSVGNQNQPQHF	TGTGCCAGCAGTGTTGGGAACCAGAATCAGCCCCAGCATTTT
.	14	TRBV7-3	TRBD1	TRBJ2-3	CASSKQTGGDTQYF	TGTGCCAGCAGCAAACAGACAGGGGGAGATACGCAGTATTTT
.	13	TRBV7-9	TRBD1	TRBJ1-2	CASSYGTGDGYTF	TGTGCCAGCAGCTACGGGACAGGGGACGGCTACACCTTC
.	14	TRBV5-1	TRBD1	TRBJ1-2	CASSHGQGSRGYTF	TGCGCCAGCAGCCACGGACAGGGGTCACGCGGCTACACCTTC
few	15	TRBV30	.	TRBJ1-5	CAWRSMGGYNQPQHF	TGTGCCTGGAGATCGATGGGGGGTTACAATCAGCCCCAGCATTTT
.	15	TRBV10-3	.	TRBJ2-7	CAISEPHGPTDEQYF	TGTGCCATCAGTGAGCCCCATGGCCCCACGGACGAGCAGTACTTC
.	15	TRBV9	TRBD2	TRBJ2-7	CASSVGTSGGYEQYF	TGTGCCAGCAGCGTAGGTACTAGCGGCGGATACGAGCAGTACTTC
once	17	TRBV25-1	TRBD2	TRBJ2-5	CASSETPKGLALETQYF	TGTGCCAGCAGTGAAACACCTAAGGGACTAGCGTTAGAGACCCAGTACTTC
.	12	TRBV30	.	TRBJ1-3	CAWSGMRNTIYF	TGTGCCTGGAGCGGCATGAGAAACACCATATATTTT